This is a list of T cell receptor beta chains from one sample in a study of T cells after yellow fever vaccination. TCRdb re-derived calls from the 5' RACE reads in MiXCR, one entry per CDR3 protein. The table records 300,000 to 400,000 distinct CDR3 sequences, roughly an eighth of them present only once. The sequencing here drew on CD4+ T cells sorted from PBMCs, taken 15 days after the yellow fever booster vaccination. The origin of the receptors is a man aged 18 to 35 who received the YFV17D yellow fever vaccine. CDR3s include the opening cysteine and the closing phenylalanine or tryptophan. A D gene is named only where the DNA matches it firmly. The size field is filled for only some rows; it gives once, few, many or a size class.

J gene,D gene,clone size,V gene,CDR3 protein,CDR3 DNA
TRBJ1-6,-,-,TRBV9,CASSVRDGISPLHF,TGTGCCAGCAGCGTCCGGGACGGAATTTCACCCCTCCACTTT
TRBJ1-2,TRBD1,-,TRBV28,CASSFRTGAYGYTF,TGTGCCAGCAGTTTTCGTACAGGGGCTTATGGCTACACCTTC
TRBJ2-5,-,once,TRBV6-6,CASTSGYVETQYF,TGTGCCAGCACATCAGGTTACGTGGAGACCCAGTACTTC
TRBJ1-5,-,few,TRBV20-1,CSARANSGGNQPQHF,TGCAGTGCTAGAGCCAATTCAGGGGGCAATCAGCCCCAGCATTTT
TRBJ2-1,TRBD1,few,TRBV27,CASSLWTGGTEQFF,TGTGCCAGCAGTTTGTGGACAGGGGGCACCGAGCAGTTCTTC
TRBJ2-5,TRBD2,-,TRBV10-3,CAISRLAGETQYF,TGTGCCATCAGTCGACTAGCGGGAGAGACCCAGTACTTC
TRBJ2-3,TRBD2,many,TRBV29-1,CSGTPGLADPDTQYF,TGCAGCGGTACCCCGGGACTAGCGGATCCCGATACGCAGTATTTT
TRBJ2-1,-,few,TRBV5-6,CASSRGAAWFF,TGTGCCAGCAGCCGGGGGGCCGCGTGGTTCTTC
TRBJ1-2,TRBD1,-,TRBV20-1,CSANDRGRGGVDGYTF,TGCAGTGCGAATGACAGGGGGCGCGGAGGGGTTGATGGCTACACCTTC
TRBJ1-4,TRBD1,-,TRBV25-1,CASSVTGTGVEKLFF,TGTGCCAGCAGCGTAACCGGGACAGGAGTTGAAAAACTGTTTTTT
TRBJ2-7,-,-,TRBV4-2,CASSLRGTEQKGEQYF,TGTGCCAGCAGCCTCAGAGGTACTGAGCAGAAGGGCGAGCAGTACTTC
TRBJ1-1,-,few,TRBV9,CASSVGRGVEAFF,TGTGCCAGCAGCGTAGGTAGGGGGGTGGAAGCTTTCTTT
TRBJ2-5,TRBD2,-,TRBV20-1,CSASPPGLAGGREETQYF,TGCAGTGCTAGCCCCCCCGGACTAGCGGGGGGGCGTGAAGAGACCCAGTACTTC
TRBJ2-3,TRBD2,many,TRBV7-2,CASSPKTSAWGTDTQYF,TGTGCCAGCAGCCCGAAGACTAGCGCATGGGGCACAGATACGCAGTATTTT
TRBJ1-1,-,-,TRBV6-2/TRBV6-3,CATGWGDFTEAFF,TGTGCCACAGGATGGGGTGATTTCACTGAAGCTTTCTTT
TRBJ1-5,-,-,TRBV18,CASSPRDNQPQHF,TGTGCCAGCTCACCACGGGATAATCAGCCCCAGCATTTT
TRBJ2-2,TRBD1,few,TRBV7-2,CASRSTGGASGELFF,TGTGCCAGCAGGTCCACAGGGGGCGCGTCCGGGGAGCTGTTTTTT
TRBJ2-4,-,many,TRBV6-2/TRBV6-3,CASSYSTDLAKNIQYF,TGTGCCAGCAGTTACTCGACAGATCTAGCCAAAAACATTCAGTACTTC
TRBJ1-2,-,few,TRBV12-3/TRBV12-4,CASSLRRTESGYTF,TGTGCCAGCAGTTTACGTAGGACCGAGAGTGGCTACACCTTC
TRBJ2-1,-,-,TRBV10-3,CAITGPGNEQFF,TGTGCCATCACCGGGCCGGGGAATGAGCAGTTCTTC
TRBJ2-1,-,-,TRBV7-2,CASSLGARGRGNEQFF,TGTGCCAGCAGCTTAGGGGCCCGGGGGAGAGGGAATGAGCAGTTCTTC
TRBJ1-5,TRBD1,-,TRBV24-1,CATSDRTGGLSNQPQHF,TGTGCCACCAGTGACCGGACAGGGGGCCTTAGCAATCAGCCCCAGCATTTT
TRBJ2-3,-,-,TRBV5-1,CASSFGGYTDTQYF,TGTGCCAGCAGCTTTGGGGGATACACAGATACGCAGTATTTT
TRBJ1-5,TRBD1,many,TRBV4-3,CASSQDLGQGGQPQHF,TGCGCCAGCAGCCAAGATCTGGGACAGGGCGGCCAGCCCCAGCATTTT
TRBJ2-7,-,-,TRBV6-6,CASSYAASLPYEQYF,TGTGCCAGCAGTTACGCTGCCAGTCTCCCCTACGAGCAGTACTTC
TRBJ1-2,-,-,TRBV7-2,CASSLGPGGATYGYTF,TGTGCCAGCAGCTTAGGGCCTGGGGGGGCCACGTATGGCTACACCTTC
TRBJ1-5,-,-,TRBV10-3,CAISELQGNQPQHF,TGTGCCATCAGTGAGTTGCAGGGGAATCAGCCCCAGCATTTT
TRBJ1-4,TRBD1,few,TRBV5-1,CASSRWTGGLEKLFF,TGCGCCAGCAGCAGGTGGACAGGGGGATTGGAAAAACTGTTTTTT
TRBJ2-5,-,-,TRBV7-8,CASSLGGDPRETQYF,TGTGCCAGCAGCTTAGGTGGAGACCCGAGGGAGACCCAGTACTTC
TRBJ2-1,TRBD2,-,TRBV3-1,CASSLPGSGGASEQFF,TGTGCCAGCAGCCTCCCCGGAAGCGGGGGGGCCAGTGAGCAGTTCTTC
TRBJ1-5,-,few,TRBV2,CASSDKEGNQPQHF,TGTGCCAGCAGTGATAAAGAAGGCAATCAGCCCCAGCATTTT
TRBJ2-3,-,many,TRBV5-1,CASSFSGATSTDTQYF,TGCGCCAGCAGCTTTTCAGGGGCCACTAGCACAGATACGCAGTATTTT
TRBJ2-5,-,-,TRBV9,CASSAIAFRGETQYF,TGTGCCAGCAGCGCCATCGCATTTCGAGGGGAGACCCAGTACTTC
TRBJ2-3,TRBD2,-,TRBV7-3,CASSPALRGAADTQYF,TGTGCCAGCAGCCCCGCACTGCGGGGGGCGGCAGATACGCAGTATTTT
TRBJ2-3,-,-,TRBV15,CATSRGSPTDTQYF,TGTGCCACCAGCAGGGGGTCTCCGACGGATACGCAGTATTTT
TRBJ2-1,-,-,TRBV12-3/TRBV12-4,CASSFIREQFF,TGTGCCAGCAGTTTCATCAGGGAGCAGTTCTTC
TRBJ1-1,-,few,TRBV3-1,CASSPLGGGSEAFF,TGTGCCAGCAGCCCCTTAGGGGGAGGCTCTGAAGCTTTCTTT
TRBJ2-7,-,many,TRBV12-3/TRBV12-4,CASKDRTYEQYF,TGTGCCAGCAAAGACAGGACCTACGAGCAGTACTTC
TRBJ2-7,-,few,TRBV5-1,CASSPVRSSTGAYEQYF,TGCGCCAGCAGCCCAGTTAGGAGCTCCACGGGGGCCTACGAGCAGTACTTC
TRBJ2-3,-,-,TRBV29-1,CSSWQGRSTDTQYF,TGCAGCTCCTGGCAGGGTCGGAGCACAGATACGCAGTATTTT